This T cell receptor beta chain appears in the sequencing data of a study of OX40 agonist ivuxolimab in advanced cancers. The study's findings and limits: In general, CD8+ T cells held more expanded clones than CD4+ did, on average.

The assay was immunoSEQ multiplex PCR, and TCRdb's table has in-frame clones only and misses some. The sample contains about 82,000 clones, roughly 91% of which appear only once. Note on this clone: The antigen remains undetermined.

The germline V gene has CDR1 SGHTA and CDR2 FQGNSA. This CDR3 region has 15 residues. Trimming shortened V by 1 base and J by 4 bases, and 11 bases separated the two germline ends. The sample in question was CD4+ or CD8+ T cells sorted from blood, obtained in a trial of the OX40 agonist ivuxolimab. This rearrangement joins TRBV7-2 to TRBJ1-5; no clear D gene. The sequence came from an adult with an advanced solid tumor such as melanoma, head and neck, liver or kidney cancer. The CDR3 DNA is TGTGCCAGCAGCTTAGGAGGGCCCCTTAATCAGCCCCAGCATTTT. It yields the protein CASSLGGPLNQPQHF.